Listed below are T cell receptor beta chains from one sample, sequenced in a study of blood T cell repertoires in COVID-19. Clones were read by immunoSEQ multiplex PCR, and TCRdb kept only the in-frame ones, dropping some. This sample has roughly 280,000 clones, with less than 95% found just once. Material for sequencing was PBMCs or T cells enriched from blood (not recorded which). The receptors were sampled from a middle-aged man who had been exposed to COVID-19. Each CDR3 is given with its conserved first and last residue. The order of the fields is V gene, D gene, clone size, J gene, CDR3 DNA, CDR3 protein. The D gene is left open where the match is weak. Size is omitted from some rows. Given values are once, few, many or a class for expanded clones.

V gene: TRBV28; D gene: TRBD1; clone size: .; J gene: TRBJ2-7; CDR3 DNA: TGTGCCAGCAGTTCCTATCCGGGACAGGGAGCCTACGAGCAGTACTTC; CDR3 protein: CASSSYPGQGAYEQYF
V gene: TRBV4-2; D gene: .; clone size: many; J gene: TRBJ1-2; CDR3 DNA: TGTGCCAGCAGCCAAGAAGGTCAGGGGCTACTCGGCTACACCTTC; CDR3 protein: CASSQEGQGLLGYTF
V gene: TRBV5-1; D gene: TRBD1; clone size: once; J gene: TRBJ1-3; CDR3 DNA: TGCGCCAGCAGCTGGGGACAGGGATCTGGAAACACCATATATTTT; CDR3 protein: CASSWGQGSGNTIYF
V gene: TRBV27; D gene: .; clone size: .; J gene: TRBJ2-7; CDR3 DNA: TGTGCCAGTGGACACTCCTACGAGCAGTACTTC; CDR3 protein: CASGHSYEQYF
V gene: TRBV7-9; D gene: .; clone size: few; J gene: TRBJ1-6; CDR3 DNA: TGTGCCAGCAGCCAGACCGCCCAGGGATTGATCGGTCATTCACCCCTCCACTTT; CDR3 protein: CASSQTAQGLIGHSPLHF
V gene: TRBV5-1; D gene: TRBD1; clone size: .; J gene: TRBJ2-5; CDR3 DNA: TGCGCCAGCAGCTTACAGGGGGCTAGTAGAGAGACCCAGTACTTC; CDR3 protein: CASSLQGASRETQYF
V gene: TRBV5-8; D gene: .; clone size: .; J gene: TRBJ2-1; CDR3 DNA: TGTGCCAGCAGCCTTTACAATGAGCAGTTCTTC; CDR3 protein: CASSLYNEQFF
V gene: TRBV4-1; D gene: .; clone size: .; J gene: TRBJ2-3; CDR3 DNA: TGCGCCAGCAGCCAAGATTGGCTAGGGGCCAGCACAGATACGCAGTATTTT; CDR3 protein: CASSQDWLGASTDTQYF
V gene: TRBV28; D gene: TRBD1; clone size: .; J gene: TRBJ1-1; CDR3 DNA: TGTGCCAGCAGCCTTAGGAGGGACAGGGTCGCCACTGAAGCTTTCTTT; CDR3 protein: CASSLRRDRVATEAFF
V gene: TRBV24-1; D gene: .; clone size: .; J gene: TRBJ2-1; CDR3 DNA: TGTGCCACCAGTACCCAGCGGACCCGTTTACCTGAGCAGTTCTTC; CDR3 protein: CATSTQRTRLPEQFF
V gene: TRBV10-3; D gene: .; clone size: .; J gene: TRBJ1-1; CDR3 DNA: TGTGCCATCAGTGACAGGGCGAACACTGAAGCTTTCTTT; CDR3 protein: CAISDRANTEAFF
V gene: TRBV2; D gene: .; clone size: once; J gene: TRBJ1-1; CDR3 DNA: TGTGCCAGCAGCGTACAAACAGGGAACACTGAAGCTTTCTTT; CDR3 protein: CASSVQTGNTEAFF
V gene: TRBV7-9; D gene: TRBD2; clone size: .; J gene: TRBJ2-1; CDR3 DNA: TGTGCCAGCAGCTTAATTTTAGGGACTAGCGACCCCGACAATGAGCAGTTCTTC; CDR3 protein: CASSLILGTSDPDNEQFF
V gene: TRBV5-6; D gene: TRBD2; clone size: .; J gene: TRBJ2-3; CDR3 DNA: TGTGCCAGCAGCCCAATTGGGTTTAGCGGGCACACAGATACGCAGTATTTT; CDR3 protein: CASSPIGFSGHTDTQYF
V gene: TRBV6-4; D gene: .; clone size: many; J gene: TRBJ1-6; CDR3 DNA: TGTGCCAGCAGCCAGGCGATGAATTCACCCCTCCACTTT; CDR3 protein: CASSQAMNSPLHF
V gene: TRBV2; D gene: .; clone size: .; J gene: TRBJ1-5; CDR3 DNA: TGTGCCAGCACTGAGCAGGTGGACAGAAATCAGCCCCAGCATTTT; CDR3 protein: CASTEQVDRNQPQHF
V gene: TRBV6-2/TRBV6-3; D gene: TRBD1; clone size: .; J gene: TRBJ2-1; CDR3 DNA: TGTGCCAGCAGTTACCGGACAGGGGGCCTCTACAATGAGCAGTTCTTC; CDR3 protein: CASSYRTGGLYNEQFF
V gene: TRBV5-6; D gene: .; clone size: .; J gene: TRBJ1-5; CDR3 DNA: TGTGCCAGCAGCTTGAGTCCAGGGCCCCAGCATTTT; CDR3 protein: CASSLSPGPQHF
V gene: TRBV19; D gene: TRBD1; clone size: .; J gene: TRBJ2-2; CDR3 DNA: TGTGCCAGTAGTCGAACAGGGGGAGCGAACACCGGGGAGCTGTTTTTT; CDR3 protein: CASSRTGGANTGELFF
V gene: TRBV9; D gene: TRBD2; clone size: .; J gene: TRBJ2-2; CDR3 DNA: TGTGCCAGCACCGGACTAGCGGTCGGCGGGGAGCTGTTTTTT; CDR3 protein: CASTGLAVGGELFF
V gene: TRBV11-2; D gene: TRBD1; clone size: .; J gene: TRBJ2-1; CDR3 DNA: TGTGCCAGCGGAGGACAGGGTACCTACAATGAGCAGTTCTTC; CDR3 protein: CASGGQGTYNEQFF
V gene: TRBV5-1; D gene: .; clone size: .; J gene: TRBJ1-2; CDR3 DNA: TGCGCCAGCAGCTATACAGGTTACTATGGCTACACCTTC; CDR3 protein: CASSYTGYYGYTF
V gene: TRBV4-1; D gene: TRBD2; clone size: .; J gene: TRBJ2-1; CDR3 DNA: TGCGCCAGCAGCCAAGAAGGGCGGGAGGGAAGGAATGAGCAGTTCTTC; CDR3 protein: CASSQEGREGRNEQFF
V gene: TRBV6-2/TRBV6-3; D gene: TRBD2; clone size: .; J gene: TRBJ2-1; CDR3 DNA: TGTGCCAGCAGTTACTCCGGGACTAGCGGGAGGGACAATGAGCAGTTCTTC; CDR3 protein: CASSYSGTSGRDNEQFF
V gene: TRBV5-1; D gene: TRBD2; clone size: .; J gene: TRBJ2-3; CDR3 DNA: TGCGCCAGCAGCTTGTATTCCGGGACCGCTAGCGGGGTCACAGATACGCAGTATTTT; CDR3 protein: CASSLYSGTASGVTDTQYF
V gene: TRBV7-9; D gene: TRBD2; clone size: .; J gene: TRBJ2-7; CDR3 DNA: TGTGCCAGCAGCCGGACTAGCGGGGACTACGAGCAGTACTTC; CDR3 protein: CASSRTSGDYEQYF
V gene: TRBV18; D gene: .; clone size: .; J gene: TRBJ2-1; CDR3 DNA: TGTGCCAGCTCACCACCACAGGGCGGGGGAGGTGAGCAGTTCTTC; CDR3 protein: CASSPPQGGGGEQFF
V gene: TRBV7-2; D gene: TRBD2; clone size: .; J gene: TRBJ2-7; CDR3 DNA: TGTGCCAGCAGCTCAGGACTAGCGGGAACGGGGGAGCAGTACTTC; CDR3 protein: CASSSGLAGTGEQYF
V gene: TRBV2; D gene: .; clone size: once; J gene: TRBJ1-5; CDR3 DNA: TGTGCCAGCAGTGAAGACGGCAGGGGCCTTCAGCCCCAGCATTTT; CDR3 protein: CASSEDGRGLQPQHF
V gene: TRBV12-3/TRBV12-4; D gene: TRBD1; clone size: .; J gene: TRBJ1-2; CDR3 DNA: TGTGCCAGCAGCGACAGGGGTGAGGGCTACACCTTC; CDR3 protein: CASSDRGEGYTF
V gene: TRBV5-1; D gene: TRBD1; clone size: .; J gene: TRBJ2-3; CDR3 DNA: TGCGCCAGCAGCCGTGGACAGGGCACAGATACGCAGTATTTT; CDR3 protein: CASSRGQGTDTQYF
V gene: TRBV11-2; D gene: .; clone size: .; J gene: TRBJ1-2; CDR3 DNA: TGTGCCAGCAGCTTGTTCCCTGCGCGAGGCTACACCTTC; CDR3 protein: CASSLFPARGYTF
V gene: TRBV19; D gene: TRBD1; clone size: .; J gene: TRBJ2-2; CDR3 DNA: TGTGCCAGTAGTTCCGGGACAGCGAACACCGGGGAGCTGTTTTTT; CDR3 protein: CASSSGTANTGELFF
V gene: TRBV7-6; D gene: .; clone size: .; J gene: TRBJ1-2; CDR3 DNA: TGTGCCAGCAGCTTCAACTGGGCGAGCGGCTACACCTTC; CDR3 protein: CASSFNWASGYTF
V gene: TRBV10-3; D gene: TRBD1; clone size: .; J gene: TRBJ1-6; CDR3 DNA: TGTGCCATCAGCGGAGGGACAGACAATTCACCCCTCCACTTT; CDR3 protein: CAISGGTDNSPLHF